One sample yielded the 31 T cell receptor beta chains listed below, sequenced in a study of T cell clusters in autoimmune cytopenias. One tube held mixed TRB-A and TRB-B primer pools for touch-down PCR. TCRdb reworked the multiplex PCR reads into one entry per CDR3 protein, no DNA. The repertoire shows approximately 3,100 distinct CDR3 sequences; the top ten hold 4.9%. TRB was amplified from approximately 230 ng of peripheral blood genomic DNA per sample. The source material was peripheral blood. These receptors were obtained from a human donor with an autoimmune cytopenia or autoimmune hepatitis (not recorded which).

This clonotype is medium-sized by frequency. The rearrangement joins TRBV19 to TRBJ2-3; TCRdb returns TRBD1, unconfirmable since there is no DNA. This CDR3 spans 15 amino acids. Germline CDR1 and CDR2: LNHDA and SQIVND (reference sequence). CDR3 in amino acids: CASSIIGTGTDTQYF.

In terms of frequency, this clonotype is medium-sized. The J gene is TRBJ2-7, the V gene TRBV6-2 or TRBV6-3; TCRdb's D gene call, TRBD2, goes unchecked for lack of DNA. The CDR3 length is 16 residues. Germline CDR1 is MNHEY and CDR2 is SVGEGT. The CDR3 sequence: CASSYGTSGRAYEQYF.

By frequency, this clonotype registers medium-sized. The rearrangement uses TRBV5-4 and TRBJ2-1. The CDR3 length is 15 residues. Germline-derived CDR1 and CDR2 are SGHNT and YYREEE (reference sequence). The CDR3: CASSLLAGSYNEQFF.

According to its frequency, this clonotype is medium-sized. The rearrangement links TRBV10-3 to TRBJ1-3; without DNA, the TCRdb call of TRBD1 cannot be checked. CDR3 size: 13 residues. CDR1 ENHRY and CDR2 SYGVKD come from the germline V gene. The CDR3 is CAIEDRDRNTIYF.

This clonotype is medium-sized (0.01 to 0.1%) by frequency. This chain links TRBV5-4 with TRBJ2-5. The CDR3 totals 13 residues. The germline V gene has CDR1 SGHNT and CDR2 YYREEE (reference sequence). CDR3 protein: CASSLGTEETQYF.

The CDR3 reads CSVGGDSSYEQYF. The genes are TRBV29-1 and TRBJ2-7. Germline V gene lookup returns CDR1 SQVTM and CDR2 ANQGSEA. The CDR3 consists of 13 residues.

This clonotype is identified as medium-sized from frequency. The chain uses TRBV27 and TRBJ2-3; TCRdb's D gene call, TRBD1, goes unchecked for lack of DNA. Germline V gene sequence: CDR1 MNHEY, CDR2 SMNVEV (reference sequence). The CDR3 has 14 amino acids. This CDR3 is CASTPRGNTDTQYF.

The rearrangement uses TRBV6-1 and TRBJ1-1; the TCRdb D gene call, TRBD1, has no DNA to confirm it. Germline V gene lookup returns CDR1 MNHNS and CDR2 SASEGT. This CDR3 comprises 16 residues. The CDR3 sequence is CASSAGTGVMNTEAFF.

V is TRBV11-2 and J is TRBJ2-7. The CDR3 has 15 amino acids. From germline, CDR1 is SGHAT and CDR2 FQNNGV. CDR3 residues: CASSLEGKLPYEQYF.

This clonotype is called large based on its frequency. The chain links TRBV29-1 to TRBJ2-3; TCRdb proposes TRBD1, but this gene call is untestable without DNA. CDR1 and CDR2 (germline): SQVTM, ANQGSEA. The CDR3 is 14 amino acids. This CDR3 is CSVEADTGTDTQYF.

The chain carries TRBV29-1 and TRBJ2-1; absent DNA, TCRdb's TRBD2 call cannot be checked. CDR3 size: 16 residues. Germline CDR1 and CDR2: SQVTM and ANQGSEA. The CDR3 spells CSSLGREGPAYNEQFF.

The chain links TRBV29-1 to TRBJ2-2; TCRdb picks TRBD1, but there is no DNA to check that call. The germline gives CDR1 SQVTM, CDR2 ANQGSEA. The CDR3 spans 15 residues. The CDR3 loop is CSVDRGQGMAGELFF.

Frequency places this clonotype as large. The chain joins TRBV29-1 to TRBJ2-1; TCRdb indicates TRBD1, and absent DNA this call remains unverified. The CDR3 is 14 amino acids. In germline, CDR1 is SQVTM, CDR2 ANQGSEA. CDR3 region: CSVEGQGSYNEQFF.

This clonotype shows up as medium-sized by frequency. The CDR3 loop reads CASRPRGDGQYF. V usage is TRBV27 and J usage is TRBJ2-3; absent DNA, TCRdb's TRBD1 call cannot be checked. The CDR3 has 12 residues. Germline CDR1 reads MNHEY; CDR2 reads SMNVEV (reference sequence).

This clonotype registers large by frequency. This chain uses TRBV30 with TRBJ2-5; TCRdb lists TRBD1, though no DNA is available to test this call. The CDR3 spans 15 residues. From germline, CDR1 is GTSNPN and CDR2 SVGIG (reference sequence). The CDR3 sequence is CASNAGSTDQETQYF.

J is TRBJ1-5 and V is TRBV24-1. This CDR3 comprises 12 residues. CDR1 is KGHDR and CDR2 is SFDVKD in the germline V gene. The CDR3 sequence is CATSDTNQPQHF.

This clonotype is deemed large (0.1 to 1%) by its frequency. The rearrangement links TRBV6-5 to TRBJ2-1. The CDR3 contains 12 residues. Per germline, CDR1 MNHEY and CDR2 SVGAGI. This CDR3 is CASSRTSSEQFF.

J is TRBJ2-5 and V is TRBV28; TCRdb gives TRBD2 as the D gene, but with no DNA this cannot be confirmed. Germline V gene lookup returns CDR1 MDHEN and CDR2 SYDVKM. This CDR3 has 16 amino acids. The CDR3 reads CASRRSLAGGRETQYF.

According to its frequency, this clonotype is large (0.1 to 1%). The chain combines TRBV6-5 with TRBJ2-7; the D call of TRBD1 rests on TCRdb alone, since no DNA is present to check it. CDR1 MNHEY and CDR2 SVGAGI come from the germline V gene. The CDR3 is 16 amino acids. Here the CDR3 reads CASSYGMGQGTYEQYF.

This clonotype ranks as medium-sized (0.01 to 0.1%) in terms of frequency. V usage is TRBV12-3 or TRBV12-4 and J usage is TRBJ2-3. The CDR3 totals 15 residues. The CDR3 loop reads CASSSWTSSTDTQYF.

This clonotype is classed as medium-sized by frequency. CDR3 sequence: CASSLSGTDTQYF. The chain joins TRBV7-9 to TRBJ2-3. The CDR3 contains 13 residues. The germline CDR1 and CDR2 sequences are SEHNR and FQNEAQ (reference sequence).

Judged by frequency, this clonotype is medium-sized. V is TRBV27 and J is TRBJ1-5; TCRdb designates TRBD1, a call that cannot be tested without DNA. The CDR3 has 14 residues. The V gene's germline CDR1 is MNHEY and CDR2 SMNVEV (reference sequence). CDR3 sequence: CASSDRGRGQPQHF.

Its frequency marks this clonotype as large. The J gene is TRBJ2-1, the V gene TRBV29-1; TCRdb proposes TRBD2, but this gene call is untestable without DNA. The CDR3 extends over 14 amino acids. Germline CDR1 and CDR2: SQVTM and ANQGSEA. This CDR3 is CSVEGGSNYNEQFF.

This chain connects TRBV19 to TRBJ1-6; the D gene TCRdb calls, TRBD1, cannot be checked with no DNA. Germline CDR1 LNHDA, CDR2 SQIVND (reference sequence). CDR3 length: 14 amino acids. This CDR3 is CASSRGQGNSPLHF.

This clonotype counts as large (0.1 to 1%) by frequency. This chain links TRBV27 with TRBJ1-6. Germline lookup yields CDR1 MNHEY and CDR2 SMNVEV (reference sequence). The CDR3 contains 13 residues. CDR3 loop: CASRPRGNSPLHF.

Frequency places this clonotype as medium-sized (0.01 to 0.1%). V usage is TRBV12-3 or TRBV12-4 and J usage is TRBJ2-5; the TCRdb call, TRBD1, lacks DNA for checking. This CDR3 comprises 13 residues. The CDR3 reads CASRSDREETQYF.

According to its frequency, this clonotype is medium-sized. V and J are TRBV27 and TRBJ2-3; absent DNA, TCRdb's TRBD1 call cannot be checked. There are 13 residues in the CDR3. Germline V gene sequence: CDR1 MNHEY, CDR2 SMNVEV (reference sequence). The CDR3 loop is CASSPRGRDTQYF.

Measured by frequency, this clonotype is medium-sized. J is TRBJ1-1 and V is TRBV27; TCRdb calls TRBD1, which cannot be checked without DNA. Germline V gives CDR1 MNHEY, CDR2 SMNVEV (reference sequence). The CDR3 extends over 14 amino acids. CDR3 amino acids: CASRERGGAKEAFF.

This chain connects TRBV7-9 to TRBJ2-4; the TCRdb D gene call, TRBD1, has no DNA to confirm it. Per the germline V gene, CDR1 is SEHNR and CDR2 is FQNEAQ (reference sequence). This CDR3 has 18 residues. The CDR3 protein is CASSNTLDRYPGENIQYF.

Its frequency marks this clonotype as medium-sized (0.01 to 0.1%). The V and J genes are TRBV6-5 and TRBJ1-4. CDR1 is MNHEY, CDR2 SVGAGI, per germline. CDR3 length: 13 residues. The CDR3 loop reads CASTGLMGEKLFF.

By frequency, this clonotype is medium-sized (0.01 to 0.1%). This CDR3 reads CATSDWDSQGRETQYF. The chain links TRBV24-1 to TRBJ2-5; without DNA, the TCRdb call of TRBD1 cannot be checked. Germline V gives CDR1 KGHDR, CDR2 SFDVKD. This CDR3 has 16 residues.